This TCR beta chain was recorded in a study of blood T cell repertoires in COVID-19. Adults between about 18 and 89 years of age took part from some 25 US areas. Allocation to cohorts depended on clinical history reported by the participants. Authors' processing steps: Reference gene primers were amplified, and this amplification served to estimate nucleated cell counts. Using immunoSEQ multiplex PCR, the repertoire was profiled, and TCRdb retains in-frame clones only, with some absent. Clonal size and the V and J genes are those of that table, whereas D and trimming came from the DNA. The repertoire includes approximately 130,000 clones, roughly 87% of them detected once, and roughly 18% sits in the top ten. The CDR3 length is 15 residues. The V end was cut by 5 bases, the J end by 4 bases, with 12 bases between. Germline V CDR1 and CDR2: MNHEY, SVGAGI.

The origin of this receptor is a man aged 25-40 years who had recovered from COVID-19. Source material: PBMCs or T cells enriched from blood (not recorded which). The gene calls are TRBV6-5 and TRBJ1-6; D remains unclear. CDR3 in DNA: TGTGCCAGCAGTCCCCTTGGGAGTTATAATTCACCCCTCCACTTT. Amino acid sequence: CASSPLGSYNSPLHF.